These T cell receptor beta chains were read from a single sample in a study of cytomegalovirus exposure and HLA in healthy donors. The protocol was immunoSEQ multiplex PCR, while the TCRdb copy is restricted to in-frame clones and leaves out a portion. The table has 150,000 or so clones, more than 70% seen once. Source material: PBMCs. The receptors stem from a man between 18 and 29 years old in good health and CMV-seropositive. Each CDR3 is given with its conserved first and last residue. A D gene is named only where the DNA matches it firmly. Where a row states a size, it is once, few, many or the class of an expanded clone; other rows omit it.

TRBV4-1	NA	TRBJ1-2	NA	CASSQEGTPSGGYTF	TGCGCCAGCAGCCAAGAAGGCACCCCTTCGGGTGGCTACACCTTC
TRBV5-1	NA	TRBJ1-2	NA	CASSPVDTNYGYTF	TGCGCCAGCAGCCCCGTTGACACTAACTATGGCTACACCTTC
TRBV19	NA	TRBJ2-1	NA	CASSIDLGGGRMEFF	TGTGCCAGTAGTATAGATCTAGGGGGGGGCCGCATGGAGTTCTTC
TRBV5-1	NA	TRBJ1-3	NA	CASSLDLRAGNTIYF	TGCGCCAGCAGCTTGGATCTCCGGGCTGGAAACACCATATATTTT
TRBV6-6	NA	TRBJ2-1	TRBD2	CASSDTGTRGYNEQFF	TGTGCCAGCAGCGATACCGGGACTAGGGGCTACAATGAGCAGTTCTTC
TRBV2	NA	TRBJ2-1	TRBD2	CASSELLAGVPYNEQFF	TGTGCCAGCAGTGAACTCTTGGCGGGAGTTCCCTACAATGAGCAGTTCTTC
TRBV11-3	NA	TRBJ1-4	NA	CASSFYADRRTTNEKLFF	TGTGCCAGCAGCTTTTACGCCGACAGAAGAACAACTAATGAAAAACTGTTTTTT
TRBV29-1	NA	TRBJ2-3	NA	CSVEPGGVIWSDTQYF	TGCAGCGTTGAGCCAGGAGGGGTAATTTGGTCAGATACGCAGTATTTT
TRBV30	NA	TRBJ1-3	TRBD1	CACSQGAGNTIYF	TGTGCCTGTTCACAGGGGGCTGGAAACACCATATATTTT
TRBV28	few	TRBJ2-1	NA	CASPAQGQFF	TGTGCCAGCCCAGCCCAGGGGCAGTTCTTC